The source of this T cell receptor (beta chain) is a study of naive and memory T cell subsets. The sample holds a few counts of this clonotype. The CDR3 sequence is 16 residues long. The V gene's germline CDR1 is MDHEN and CDR2 SYDVKM. V lost 2 bases and J lost 5, with 18 bases in between. Both TRBC1 and TRBC2 were covered by a beta constant-region primer of two equimolar oligonucleotides. Nested alpha and beta constant-region primers with the SP2 primer drove four PCR rounds on ligated cDNA. A 12-nucleotide UMI and the SP2 primer were added to the cDNA 3' end by oligonucleotide ligation. TCRdb used MiXCR to reprocess the UMI-ligation and nested PCR reads, holding one entry per CDR3 protein. The sample includes around 29,000 distinct CDR3 sequences, 15% to 20% of them seen just once.

The sequence was obtained from a human donor in good health. The chain employs TRBV28 and TRBJ1-1; possible D gene TRBD1, 5 bases. Sequencing was carried out using effector memory CD4+ T cells from blood. Subset reported: effector memory, CD45RA- CD27-. CDR3 residues: CASSLPAALGRTEAFF. The CDR3 nucleotides are TGTGCCAGCAGTTTACCTGCCGCCCTGGGACGTACTGAAGCTTTCTTT.